This T cell receptor (beta chain) was identified in a study of CD8 T cells in Susac syndrome. Both CD4+ and CD8+ T cells were negatively isolated, and TEMRA cells underwent FACS enrichment. About 0.45 to 1 ug RNA was reverse transcribed with random hexamers. Coverage of TCR beta CDR3 amplification by immunoSEQ multiplex PCR extended to 54 Vbeta and 13 Jbeta. TCRdb re-analysed the immunoSEQ multiplex PCR reads in MiXCR, keeping a single row per CDR3 protein. The data show roughly 190,000 distinct CDR3 sequences, with just under 95% seen just once and around 0.11% held by the top ten. The TCR comes from a human donor in good health. The sample consisted of CD4+ T cells from PBMCs.

The CDR3 protein is CASSIPPGLALGEQYF. CDR3 sequence (DNA): TGTGCCAGCAGCATCCCTCCGGGACTAGCTCTGGGGGAGCAGTACTTC. The rearrangement joins TRBV7-2 to TRBJ2-7; 9 positions agree with TRBD2. Losses at the gene ends were 5 bases for V and 7 bases for J; bases not matched to a gene: 15. The V gene's germline CDR1 is SGHTA and CDR2 FQGNSA. The CDR3 is made up of 16 amino acids.